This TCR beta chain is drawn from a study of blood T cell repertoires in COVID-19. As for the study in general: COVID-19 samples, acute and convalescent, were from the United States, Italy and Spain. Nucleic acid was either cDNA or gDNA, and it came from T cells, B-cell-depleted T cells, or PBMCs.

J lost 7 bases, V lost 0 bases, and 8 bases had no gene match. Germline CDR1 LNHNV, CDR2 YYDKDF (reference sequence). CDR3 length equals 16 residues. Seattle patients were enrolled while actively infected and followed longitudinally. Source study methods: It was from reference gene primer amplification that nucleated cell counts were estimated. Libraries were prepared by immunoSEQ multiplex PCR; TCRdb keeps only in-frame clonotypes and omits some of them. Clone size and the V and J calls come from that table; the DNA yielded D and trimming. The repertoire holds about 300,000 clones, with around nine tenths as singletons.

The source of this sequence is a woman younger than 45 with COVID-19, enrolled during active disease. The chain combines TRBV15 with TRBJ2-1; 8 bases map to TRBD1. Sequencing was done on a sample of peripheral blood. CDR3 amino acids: CATSRDYDRGGNEQFF. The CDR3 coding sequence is TGTGCCACCAGCAGAGATTACGACAGGGGCGGTAATGAGCAGTTCTTC.